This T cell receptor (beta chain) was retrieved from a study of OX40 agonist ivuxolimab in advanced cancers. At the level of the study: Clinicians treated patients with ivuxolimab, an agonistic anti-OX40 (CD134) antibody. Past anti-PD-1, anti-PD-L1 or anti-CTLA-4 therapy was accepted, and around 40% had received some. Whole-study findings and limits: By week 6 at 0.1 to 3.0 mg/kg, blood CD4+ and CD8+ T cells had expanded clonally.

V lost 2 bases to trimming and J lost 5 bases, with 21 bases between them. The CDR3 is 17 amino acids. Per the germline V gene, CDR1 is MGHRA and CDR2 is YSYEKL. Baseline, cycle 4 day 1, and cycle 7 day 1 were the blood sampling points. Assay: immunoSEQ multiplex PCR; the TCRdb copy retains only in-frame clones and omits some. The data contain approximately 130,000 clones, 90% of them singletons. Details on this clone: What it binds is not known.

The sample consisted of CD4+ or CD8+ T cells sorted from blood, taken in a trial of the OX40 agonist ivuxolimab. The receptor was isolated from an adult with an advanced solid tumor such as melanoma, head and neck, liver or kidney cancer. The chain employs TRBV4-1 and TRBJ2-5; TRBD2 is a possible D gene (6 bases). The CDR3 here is CASSQRIAEAGGETQYF. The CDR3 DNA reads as TGCGCCAGCAGCCAACGGATAGCGGAGGCTGGGGGGGAGACCCAGTACTTC.